This passage covers 24 T cell receptor beta chains from one sample sequenced in a study of cytomegalovirus exposure and HLA in healthy donors (dated by TCRdb to 2016 to 2017). Libraries were prepared through the immunoSEQ multiplex PCR assay. For the multiplex PCR, a mixture combining 60 forward primers for TCR Vbeta segments and 13 reverse primers for TCR Jbeta segments was used. In TCRdb, the immuneACCESS table is reduced to in-frame sequences with V and J assigned. These tables do not hold every clone; where another copy was compared, an unresolved V gene accounts for under half, and the others remain unexplained. For this sample there are over 130,000 clones; roughly 87% appear just once. The top ten clones comprise around 0.54% of the sample. Sequenced: PBMCs. These receptors came from a woman aged 40 to 50 in good health and CMV-seronegative.

The rearrangement uses TRBV28 and TRBJ1-2; no reliable D call. Germline CDR1 is MDHEN and CDR2 is SYDVKM. The CDR3 consists of 15 residues. Trimming shortened V by 5 bases and J by 5 bases, and 18 bases separated the two germline ends. CDR3 protein: CASSPGGVTQYGYTF. The CDR3 coding sequence is TGTGCCAGCAGTCCCGGCGGGGTCACCCAGTATGGCTACACCTTC.

The chain links TRBV19 to TRBJ2-5; maybe TRBD1 (5 bases). Germline V gene lookup returns CDR1 LNHDA and CDR2 SQIVND (reference sequence). Trimming took off 1 base at V and 4 bases at J, with 10 bases between the two ends. The CDR3 totals 14 residues. The CDR3 sequence is CASSIAGAGETQYF. The CDR3 region has the DNA TGTGCCAGTAGTATAGCTGGGGCTGGAGAGACCCAGTACTTC. Looking up the rest from reference TRBV19 and TRBJ2-5 gives the full variable domain: DGGITQSPKYLFRKEGQNVTLSCEQNLNHDAMYWYRQDPGQGLRLIYYSQIVNDFQKGDIAEGYSVSREKKESFPLTVTSAQKNPTAFYLCASSIAGAGETQYFGPGTRLLVL.

The chain employs TRBV7-9 and TRBJ2-5, with D possibly TRBD2 on 6 matching bases. V was trimmed by 0 bases and J by 2 bases, leaving 10 bases between them. This CDR3 has 15 amino acids. Germline CDR1 and CDR2: SEHNR and FQNEAQ (reference sequence). The CDR3, as DNA: TGTGCCAGCAGCTTAGCGCCCGGACTACAAGAGACCCAGTACTTC. This gives the protein CASSLAPGLQETQYF.

This chain uses TRBV29-1 with TRBJ2-1; TRBD1 aligns across 7 bases. Germline V gene data show CDR1 as SQVTM and CDR2 as ANQGSEA. This CDR3 region has 14 residues. V lost 1 base and J lost 7; bases outside the gene matches: 7. The CDR3 reads CSVEGTGALNEQFF. The CDR3 DNA is TGCAGCGTTGAAGGCACAGGGGCTCTGAATGAGCAGTTCTTC.

The chain is built from TRBV27 and TRBJ2-3, with 14 bases matching TRBD2. CDR1 is MNHEY and CDR2 is SMNVEV in the germline V gene (reference sequence). This CDR3 comprises 17 residues. V shed 6 bases, J shed 1 base, and the junction held 6 bases outside the gene matches. This CDR3 is CASSSGTSGRRTDTQYF. CDR3 coding DNA: TGTGCCAGCAGCTCCGGGACTAGCGGGAGACGCACAGATACGCAGTATTTT.

The chain couples TRBV6-4 to TRBJ2-3; D may be TRBD2 (6 bases). The CDR3 has 14 amino acids. Trimming pared 8 bases from V and 2 bases from J, leaving 14 bases between. The germline V gene encodes CDR1 MRHNA and CDR2 SNTAGT. This CDR3 reads CASSRGLFTDTQYF. The CDR3 DNA reads TGTGCCAGCTCTCGGGGACTGTTCACAGATACGCAGTATTTT.

V and J are TRBV5-1 and TRBJ1-1, with 7 bases lining up with TRBD1. This CDR3 has 14 amino acids. V lost 0 bases to trimming and J lost 3 bases; unmatched junction nucleotides: 2. Germline CDR1 and CDR2: SGHRS and YFSETQ. CDR3 protein: CASSLVQGDTEAFF. The CDR3 nucleotides are TGCGCCAGCAGCTTGGTGCAGGGGGACACTGAAGCTTTCTTT. The variable domain in full, with the rest retrieved from reference TRBV5-1 and TRBJ1-1, is KAGVTQTPRYLIKTRGQQVTLSCSPISGHRSVSWYQQTPGQGLQFLFEYFSETQRNKGNFPGRFSGRQFSNSRSEMNVSTLELGDSALYLCASSLVQGDTEAFFGQGTRLTVV.

The V gene is TRBV2, the J gene TRBJ2-4; TRBD2 matches at 13 bases. The germline V gene encodes CDR1 SNHLY and CDR2 FYNNEI. The CDR3 extends over 14 amino acids. V was clipped by 8 bases and J by 4 bases; unmatched bases: 2. Written as DNA, the CDR3 is TGTGCCAGCCGGGGACTAGCGGGGAAAAACATTCAGTACTTC. As protein: CASRGLAGKNIQYF.

V is TRBV6-5 and J is TRBJ2-7; D is perhaps TRBD1 (6 bases). Per germline, CDR1 MNHEY and CDR2 SVGAGI. The CDR3 covers 12 residues. V lost 10 bases, J lost 4 bases, and 14 bases lay in between. The CDR3: CATGQNLYEQYF. DNA of the CDR3: TGTGCCACCGGACAGAACCTTTACGAGCAGTACTTC.

The chain has TRBV5-1 and TRBJ2-5; no clear D. Trimming cost V 0 bases and J 1 base, with 4 bases left between them. CDR3 size: 13 residues. Germline CDR1 reads SGHRS; CDR2 reads YFSETQ. The DNA of the CDR3 is TGCGCCAGCAGCTTGGGGCTCCAAGAGACCCAGTACTTC. This gives the protein CASSLGLQETQYF.

In its sample, this clone was seen a few times. Its ends do not fully match the called genes, so a read error is possible. This sequence joins TRBV7-9 and TRBJ1-3; D is undetermined. In germline, CDR1 is SEHNR, CDR2 FQNEAQ (reference sequence). CDR3 length equals 16 residues. CDR3 residues: CSSSGGIPSSGNTIYF. The CDR3 coding sequence is TGTTCCAGCAGCGGAGGGATCCCGAGCTCTGGAAACACCATATATTTT. The variable domain in full, completed from reference TRBV7-9 and TRBJ1-3, reads DTGVSQNPRHKITKRGQNVTFRCDPISEHNRLYWYRQTLGQGPEFLTYFQNEAQLEKSRLLSDRFSAERPKGSFSTLEIQRTEQGDSAMYLCSSSGGIPSSGNTIYFGEGSWLTVV.

The chain employs TRBV11-2 and TRBJ2-7; 8 bases fit TRBD1. This CDR3 contains 14 residues. The junction had 0 bases not matched to a gene; V was cut back by 0 bases and J by 2 bases. Germline V gene lookup returns CDR1 SGHAT and CDR2 FQNNGV. CDR3 loop: CASSLDRGPYEQYF. CDR3 DNA sequence: TGTGCCAGCAGCTTAGACAGGGGGCCCTACGAGCAGTACTTC.

The chain joins TRBV6-6 to TRBJ2-7; 7 bases line up with TRBD2. Germline V gene lookup returns CDR1 MNHNY and CDR2 SVGAGI (reference sequence). V lost 8 bases and J lost 5; bases outside the gene matches: 9. CDR3 length: 13 residues. The CDR3 DNA reads as TGTGCCAGCTCCAGGGAGGGGATAAACGAGCAGTACTTC. It specifies CASSREGINEQYF.

The chain employs TRBV5-1 and TRBJ2-5; the D is unclear. There are 14 residues in the CDR3. V lost 6 bases and J 5 bases, leaving 17 bases between the germline ends. The V gene's germline CDR1 is SGHRS and CDR2 YFSETQ. CDR3 residues: CASTRDSPLETQYF. The CDR3 region has the DNA TGCGCCAGCACCCGCGATTCCCCTCTGGAGACCCAGTACTTC.

The chain carries TRBV28 and TRBJ2-1; TRBD2 aligns across 8 bases. CDR3 length equals 18 residues. The germline CDR1 and CDR2 sequences are MDHEN and SYDVKM. The ends lost 5 bases at V and 0 bases at J; junction bases unmatched: 12. CDR3 nucleotides: TGTGCCAGCAGTAGAATAACCGGGACTAGTCCCTCCTACAATGAGCAGTTCTTC. Translation gives CASSRITGTSPSYNEQFF.

This clone was detected only a few times. The V and J genes are TRBV5-4 and TRBJ2-7, with 11 bases aligning to TRBD2. Per germline, CDR1 SGHNT and CDR2 YYREEE (reference sequence). The CDR3 extends over 16 amino acids. Trimming removed 4 bases from V and 5 bases from J; junction bases left unmatched: 11. The CDR3 is CASSRGLAAARDEQYF. As DNA, the CDR3 is TGTGCCAGCAGCAGGGGACTAGCGGCAGCCCGGGACGAGCAGTACTTC.

On this clone: A read error may produce the germline difference seen at one junction end. The chain carries TRBV7-9 and TRBJ2-3; the match to TRBD1 covers 7 bases. Germline loops: CDR1 SEHNR, CDR2 FQNEAQ (reference sequence). The CDR3 totals 14 residues. The CDR3 spells CSSSFGQETDTQYF. The CDR3 nucleotides are TGTTCCAGCAGCTTTGGACAGGAGACAGATACGCAGTATTTT.

The chain uses TRBV7-8 and TRBJ2-7; maybe TRBD1 (6 bases). Germline values: CDR1 SGHVS, CDR2 FQNEAQ. The CDR3 has 16 residues. V lost 4 bases, J lost 2 bases, and 18 bases lay in between. The CDR3: CASSSNPGQFPYEQYF. CDR3 nucleotides: TGTGCCAGCAGCTCTAACCCCGGACAGTTTCCCTACGAGCAGTACTTC.

This clone occurred a few times. This chain uses TRBV7-9 with TRBJ2-7, with a tentative D call TRBD2 (6 bases). Germline lookup yields CDR1 SEHNR and CDR2 FQNEAQ (reference sequence). The CDR3 loop spans 15 amino acids. The V and J ends lost 1 base and 2 bases respectively, with 12 bases between them. CDR3 bases: TGTGCCAGCAGCTTAGTACCCGGGAGCGCCTACGAGCAGTACTTC. This translates into CASSLVPGSAYEQYF.

This chain links TRBV5-1 with TRBJ1-3; TRBD1 aligns across 8 bases. CDR1 is SGHRS, CDR2 YFSETQ, per germline. This CDR3 contains 15 residues. J was trimmed by 4 bases and V by 4 bases; bases with no gene match: 7. The CDR3 region is CASSDAGGGGNTIYF. The CDR3 nucleotides read TGCGCCAGCAGCGACGCAGGGGGCGGAGGAAACACCATATATTTT.

The chain combines TRBV28 with TRBJ2-5; 10 bases are shared with TRBD2. Germline V CDR1 and CDR2: MDHEN, SYDVKM. V lost 8 bases and J lost 5; bases outside the gene matches: 14. The CDR3 is 16 amino acids. CDR3 region: CASDGLAAVGRETQYF. The CDR3, as DNA: TGTGCCAGCGACGGACTAGCGGCCGTGGGGAGGGAGACCCAGTACTTC.

J is TRBJ2-7 and V is TRBV2; 7 bases map to TRBD1. V shed 7 bases and J 3 bases; nucleotides not matched to a gene: 12. The CDR3 has 15 amino acids. Looked up from germline, CDR1 is SNHLY and CDR2 is FYNNEI. The CDR3 here is CASKMDRLSHYEQYF. CDR3 nucleotides: TGTGCCAGCAAGATGGACAGGCTATCCCACTACGAGCAGTACTTC.

This clone was counted a few times. V and J are TRBV25-1 and TRBJ2-2; 7 nucleotides align to TRBD1. The V gene's germline CDR1 is MGHDK and CDR2 SYGVNS. V trimming: 6 bases; J trimming: 4 bases; junction bases outside the gene matches: 5. There are 14 residues in the CDR3. This chain's CDR3 is CASRRTGGTGELFF. Here the CDR3 DNA reads TGTGCCAGCAGGAGGACAGGTGGCACCGGGGAGCTGTTTTTT.

The chain uses TRBV7-8 and TRBJ1-2, with a weak D call TRBD1 (6 bases). CDR1 is SGHVS and CDR2 is FQNEAQ in the germline V gene. V was clipped by 5 bases and J by 8 bases, with 24 bases between them. The CDR3 covers 16 residues. CDR3 in DNA: TGTGCCAGCAGCCCCCTAGGGGAGGGGGTCCAGAAAGGCTACACCTTC. It yields the protein CASSPLGEGVQKGYTF.